The text below deals with one TCR beta chain. The target antigen is unknown. This sample stems from a study of vaccination and CD4 T cells after COVID-19. In the study overall: Samples were taken after vaccination, a median of about 79 days after dose two, with a range of 14 to 241.

As to treatment: approximately nine-day PBMC culture with coronavirus spike peptide pools or control peptides (ViraFEST assay). With about 10 ug/ml peptide pools and 9.5 to 10 IU/ml IL-2, PBMCs were cultured at approximately 2 million per well. The germline gives CDR1 LGHNA, CDR2 YSLEER. Trimming left V 0 bases short and J 3 bases short, with 11 bases between. The CDR3 extends over 15 amino acids. The Oncomine TCR Beta short-read assay was applied to DNA of cultured CD4+ T cells. In TCRdb, the PCR reads were re-called with MiXCR into one record per CDR3 protein. In the table there are about 4,300 distinct CDR3 sequences, 45% to 55% of which are singletons.

The clonotype was recovered from a human donor who had recovered from COVID-19. Sequences were obtained from CD4+ T cells from blood, cultured in vitro. The rearrangement links TRBV4-3 to TRBJ1-2; D ambiguous. CDR3 nucleotide sequence: TGCGCCAGCAGCCAAGAGACAAGGGTTTACTATGGCTACACCTTC. Protein: CASSQETRVYYGYTF.